This TCR beta chain was obtained from a study of CD8 T cells in Susac syndrome. About the study: Treatment status at blood draw for the Susac syndrome patients was therapy-naive, corticosteroids, or intravenous immunoglobulin alone.

High-throughput TCR beta sequencing covered peripheral CD8+ and CD4+ T cells. Reverse transcription of about 0.5 to 1 ug RNA used random hexamers. TCRdb fed the immunoSEQ multiplex PCR reads into MiXCR, producing one record per CDR3 protein. The table records about 120,000 distinct CDR3 sequences, roughly 94% of them present only once. With V trimmed by 0 bases and J by 3 bases, 9 bases remained unmatched. CDR1 and CDR2 (germline): DFQATT, SNEGSKA (reference sequence). The CDR3 runs 16 residues. Sequenced material: CD8+ T cells from PBMCs. The chain combines TRBV20-1 with TRBJ2-3; 7 nucleotides agree with TRBD1. The clonotype originates from a human donor with Susac syndrome. As DNA, the CDR3 is TGCAGTGCTAGAGAGAGACAGGGTTCCAGGACAGATACGCAGTATTTT. This translates into CSARERQGSRTDTQYF.